The rows below give T cell receptor beta chains drawn from one sample of a study of blood T cell repertoires in COVID-19. Sequencing used immunoSEQ multiplex PCR; TCRdb keeps in-frame clones, though not all of them. The sample holds about 220,000 clones, approximately 80% seen once. The sample was peripheral blood. All receptors come from a human donor in a cohort sampled during active COVID-19. Both conserved end residues are part of each CDR3. Only some rows state a clone size, as once, few, many or a class for expanded clones.

CDR3: CASSDRVRTEAFF
V: TRBV28
J: TRBJ1-1
size: .

CDR3: CSVAGLAGESEQFF
V: TRBV29-1
J: TRBJ2-1
size: .

CDR3: CATSTGGSGNTIYF
V: TRBV15
J: TRBJ1-3
size: .

CDR3: CASRQDSGTGGDGYTF
V: TRBV19
J: TRBJ1-2
size: .

CDR3: CASSQESQRGRSYEQYF
V: TRBV3-1/TRBV3-2
J: TRBJ2-7
size: .

CDR3: CASSGGQGELSYEQYF
V: TRBV7-9
J: TRBJ2-7
size: .

CDR3: CASKGLGETQYF
V: TRBV4-1
J: TRBJ2-5
size: .

CDR3: CSVEARGNQPQHF
V: TRBV29-1
J: TRBJ1-5
size: .

CDR3: CASSRAGVRGYTF
V: TRBV4-1
J: TRBJ1-2
size: .

CDR3: CASSLTGQWNTEAFF
V: TRBV9
J: TRBJ1-1
size: .

CDR3: CASSYSTGEKLFF
V: TRBV6-2/TRBV6-3
J: TRBJ1-4
size: .

CDR3: CASSPTDRADTGELFF
V: TRBV5-1
J: TRBJ2-2
size: once

CDR3: CASHLGGSNTEAFF
V: TRBV7-9
J: TRBJ1-1
size: .

CDR3: CASSSDRGEQFF
V: TRBV6-5
J: TRBJ2-1
size: .

CDR3: CASSVLPPRGSGANVLTF
V: TRBV9
J: TRBJ2-6
size: once

CDR3: CASSLQIQVGEQYF
V: TRBV14
J: TRBJ2-7
size: few

CDR3: CASSIGAGAGELFF
V: TRBV19
J: TRBJ2-2
size: .

CDR3: CASSWGQGSQPQHF
V: TRBV27
J: TRBJ1-5
size: .

CDR3: CASSQDSTGPSYEQYF
V: TRBV4-3
J: TRBJ2-7
size: .

CDR3: CAIRADSAYEQYF
V: TRBV10-3
J: TRBJ2-7
size: .

CDR3: CASSLTSGSKTYEQFF
V: TRBV5-1
J: TRBJ2-1
size: .

CDR3: CASRAGLADYEQYF
V: TRBV7-9
J: TRBJ2-7
size: .

CDR3: CASSSTDRGNYGYTF
V: TRBV7-6
J: TRBJ1-2
size: .

CDR3: CASSSRGASPYGYTF
V: TRBV7-2
J: TRBJ1-2
size: .

CDR3: CASSLGGGSDTEAFF
V: TRBV5-1
J: TRBJ1-1
size: .

CDR3: CASSLQTGREETQYF
V: TRBV7-6
J: TRBJ2-5
size: .

CDR3: CASSYGPGGGETQYF
V: TRBV6-5
J: TRBJ2-5
size: once

CDR3: CASSKISGRARYNEQFF
V: TRBV28
J: TRBJ2-1
size: .

CDR3: CASSLGLATDTQYF
V: TRBV11-2
J: TRBJ2-3
size: .